These 16 T cell receptor beta chains were sequenced from one sample in a study of cytomegalovirus exposure and HLA in healthy donors. PCR employed 60 Vbeta and 13 Jbeta primers. Repertoires were generated with immunoSEQ multiplex PCR, while TCRdb's copy carries only in-frame clones and drops some. The table has around 85,000 clones, around 80% seen once. The material sequenced was PBMCs. Source of these receptors: a man aged 25 to 45 in good health and CMV-seronegative.

This chain joins TRBV27 and TRBJ1-1, with 9 bases fitting TRBD1. CDR1 is MNHEY, CDR2 SMNVEV, per germline (reference sequence). Losses at the gene ends were 6 bases for V and 5 bases for J; bases not matched to a gene: 10. This CDR3 comprises 15 residues. Here the CDR3 reads CASSRTTGGLTEAFF. The CDR3 DNA sequence: TGTGCCAGCAGCCGAACCACAGGGGGCCTGACTGAAGCTTTCTTT.

This clone was seen a single time. The chain recombines TRBV28 with TRBJ1-1; D is possibly TRBD1 (5 bases). Germline V gene sequence: CDR1 MDHEN, CDR2 SYDVKM. The CDR3 extends over 13 amino acids. The ends were cut back, 10 bases at V and 4 bases at J, with 16 bases in the middle. DNA for the CDR3: TGTGCCACCATTTCTCCCGGGGGCACTGAAGCTTTCTTT. Protein product: CATISPGGTEAFF.

The chain joins TRBV25-1 to TRBJ1-5; D is undetermined. Germline CDR1 and CDR2: MGHDK and SYGVNS. Trimming took off 9 bases at V and 4 bases at J, with 13 bases between the two ends. The CDR3 consists of 13 residues. The CDR3 DNA reads as TGTGCCAGTTCCCGGGAGCTTAATCAGCCCCAGCATTTT. Translated: CASSRELNQPQHF.

This chain links TRBV30 with TRBJ1-1; 7 positions match TRBD1. The length of the CDR3 is 13 residues. The V and J ends lost 4 bases and 5 bases, in that order; junction bases with no gene match: 7. The germline CDR1 and CDR2 sequences are GTSNPN and SVGIG (reference sequence). The CDR3 DNA is TGTGCCTGGACCCAGGGGGTGTGGACTGAAGCTTTCTTT. Amino acids: CAWTQGVWTEAFF.

The V and J genes are TRBV9 and TRBJ2-2; 8 bases are shared with TRBD2. CDR1 is SGDLS and CDR2 is YYNGEE in the germline V gene. The CDR3 has 17 amino acids. V was pared by 0 bases and J by 4 bases, with 8 bases of the junction left unmatched. The CDR3 loop reads CASSVVGGLGPTGELFF. In nucleotides, the CDR3 is TGTGCCAGCAGCGTAGTTGGGGGACTAGGACCCACCGGGGAGCTGTTTTTT.

This chain links TRBV27 with TRBJ2-2; 7 nucleotides match TRBD2. CDR3 length: 18 residues. In germline, CDR1 is MNHEY, CDR2 SMNVEV (reference sequence). J gave up 0 bases and V 8 bases, and 15 bases lay outside the gene matches. CDR3 in amino acids: CASGRLASGNANTGELFF. DNA for the CDR3: TGTGCCAGCGGGAGACTGGCTAGCGGAAACGCGAACACCGGGGAGCTGTTTTTT.

Regarding this clone: Distinct nucleotide sequences in the sample also encode this CDR3. V is TRBV5-1 and J is TRBJ1-2, with 9 nucleotides matching TRBD1. The CDR3 loop spans 14 amino acids. Germline V gene sequence: CDR1 SGHRS, CDR2 YFSETQ. The J segment lost 1 base and the V segment lost 3 bases, leaving 1 base of the junction unmatched. The CDR3 coding sequence is TGCGCCAGCAGCTCGACAGGGGGTAACTATGGCTACACCTTC. Its translation: CASSSTGGNYGYTF.

The chain recombines TRBV29-1 with TRBJ2-7; a possible D gene is TRBD1 (7 bases). Per germline, CDR1 SQVTM and CDR2 ANQGSEA. The CDR3 totals 14 residues. Trimming stripped 4 bases from V and 2 bases from J, with 15 bases between. The CDR3 protein is CSVVEGGQPYEQYF. As DNA, the CDR3 is TGCAGCGTTGTTGAGGGGGGACAGCCCTACGAGCAGTACTTC.

The chain employs TRBV11-2 and TRBJ1-1; possibly TRBD1 for D (5 bases). CDR1 SGHAT and CDR2 FQNNGV come from the germline V gene. CDR3 length: 17 amino acids. Trimming cost V 2 bases and J 5 bases, with 21 bases left between them. The CDR3 nucleotides are TGTGCCAGCAGCTTATACTTCGTGGGGGTTGGGGGGACTGAAGCTTTCTTT. Its translation: CASSLYFVGVGGTEAFF.

This clone was observed a single time. The rearrangement links TRBV6-1 to TRBJ2-5; 10 positions agree with TRBD1. This CDR3 has 15 residues. Germline CDR1 and CDR2: MNHNS and SASEGT. V shed 6 bases and J 5 bases; nucleotides not matched to a gene: 9. In DNA, the CDR3 is TGTGCCAGCAGCTCCTTGACAGGGGGCTGGGAGACCCAGTACTTC. This translates into CASSSLTGGWETQYF.

This chain uses TRBV15 with TRBJ2-3, with D possibly matching TRBD2 (7 bases). Germline-derived CDR1 and CDR2 are LNHNV and YYDKDF (reference sequence). This CDR3 comprises 18 residues. The ends were cut back, 7 bases at V and 2 bases at J, with 25 bases in the middle. The CDR3 region has the DNA TGTGCCACCAAGACGTTAATGGGGGCTAGCGGAATCACAGATACGCAGTATTTT. This translates into CATKTLMGASGITDTQYF. The variable domain in full, completed from reference TRBV15 and TRBJ2-3, reads DAMVIQNPRYQVTQFGKPVTLSCSQTLNHNVMYWYQQKSSQAPKLLFHYYDKDFNNEADTPDNFQSRRPNTSFCFLDIRSPGLGDTAMYLCATKTLMGASGITDTQYFGPGTRLTVL.

The chain has TRBV13 and TRBJ1-1; 7 bases agree with TRBD1. From germline, CDR1 is PRHDT and CDR2 FYEKMQ (reference sequence). The CDR3 runs 14 residues. V lost 8 bases and J lost 4; bases outside the gene matches: 10. CDR3 in amino acids: CASYPGGRATEAFF. The CDR3 DNA reads as TGTGCCAGCTACCCAGGGGGTCGGGCCACTGAAGCTTTCTTT.

The CDR3: CASREREGTGGWETQYF. Here the CDR3 DNA reads TGTGCCAGTAGGGAAAGAGAGGGGACAGGGGGCTGGGAGACCCAGTACTTC. The chain recombines TRBV19 with TRBJ2-5; TRBD1 matches 12 bases. The V gene's germline CDR1 is LNHDA and CDR2 SQIVND (reference sequence). Trimming at V came to 6 bases and at J to 5 bases, leaving 13 bases not matched to a gene. This CDR3 contains 17 residues.

This chain uses TRBV19 with TRBJ2-5, with 7 positions matching TRBD2. Trimming cost V 2 bases and J 5 bases; bases outside gene matches: 11. In germline, CDR1 is LNHDA, CDR2 SQIVND (reference sequence). The CDR3 loop spans 16 amino acids. The CDR3 is CASSIRLAEVGETQYF. The CDR3 nucleotides read TGTGCCAGTAGTATAAGGCTAGCGGAGGTAGGGGAGACCCAGTACTTC. The complete variable domain, with remaining parts taken from reference TRBV19 and TRBJ2-5, reads DGGITQSPKYLFRKEGQNVTLSCEQNLNHDAMYWYRQDPGQGLRLIYYSQIVNDFQKGDIAEGYSVSREKKESFPLTVTSAQKNPTAFYLCASSIRLAEVGETQYFGPGTRLLVL.

J is TRBJ1-4 and V is TRBV7-4; 8 bases fit TRBD1. Germline lookup yields CDR1 SGHVT and CDR2 SQSDAQ. V trimming: 6 bases; J trimming: 8 bases; junction bases outside the gene matches: 11. This CDR3 contains 15 residues. DNA of the CDR3: TGTGCCAGCAGTTACTACCAGGGGGCTGGGGAAAAACTGTTTTTT. Protein product: CASSYYQGAGEKLFF.

Regarding this clone: This sample also contains other DNA sequences that code for the same CDR3. The chain carries TRBV5-6 and TRBJ2-7; maybe TRBD1 (5 bases). Looked up from germline, CDR1 is SGHDT and CDR2 is YYEEEE. V lost 1 base to trimming and J lost 6 bases, with 20 bases between them. The CDR3 covers 16 residues. The chain's CDR3 is CASSLPPDTPLREQYF. The CDR3 region has the DNA TGTGCCAGCAGCTTGCCTCCGGACACACCCCTTCGCGAGCAGTACTTC.